These 26 T cell receptor beta chains came from one sample sequenced in a study of T cells of healthy individuals. TCRdb analysed the 5' RACE reads with MiXCR anew, one entry per CDR3 protein. The repertoire holds under 70,000 distinct CDR3 sequences, with approximately 14% as singletons. The receptors shown here come from a human donor in good health.

Concerning this clonotype: This sequence may be a read error, since a much larger clone differs from it by one base. The gene calls are TRBV20-1 and TRBJ1-5; 10 nucleotides line up with TRBD1. Germline CDR1 and CDR2: DFQATT and SNEGSKA (reference sequence). This CDR3 has 17 residues. The J segment lost 3 bases and the V segment lost 1 base, leaving 9 bases of the junction unmatched. CDR3 in amino acids: CSARADGQGGINQPQHF. The CDR3 DNA is TGCAGTGCTAGAGCCGATGGACAGGGGGGAATCAATCAGCCCCAGCATTTT.

The chain uses TRBV10-3 and TRBJ1-2; D not resolved. The CDR3 consists of 13 residues. Germline CDR1 ENHRY, CDR2 SYGVKD. V gave up 0 bases and J gave up 8 bases, with 10 bases separating them. CDR3 sequence reads: CAISESAAEGYTF. Here the CDR3 DNA reads TGTGCCATCAGTGAGTCGGCCGCCGAGGGCTACACCTTC.

This clonotype was counted ten times or more. The chain employs TRBV18 and TRBJ1-3; D remains unclear. Per the germline V gene, CDR1 is KGHSH and CDR2 is LQKENI. The ends were cut back, 1 base at V and 0 bases at J, with 10 bases in the middle. There are 16 residues in the CDR3. The CDR3: CASSPQETRSGNTIYF. The CDR3 nucleotides read TGTGCCAGCTCACCACAGGAAACACGCTCTGGAAACACCATATATTTT.

This clonotype occurred many times. The V call is TRBV18, the J call TRBJ2-4; the match to TRBD1 covers 11 bases. Trimming removed 2 bases from V and 10 bases from J; junction bases left unmatched: 10. The CDR3 loop spans 16 amino acids. CDR1 is KGHSH and CDR2 is LQKENI in the germline V gene. CDR3 in DNA: TGTGCCAGCTCACCATCGGACAGGGGGCGCGGGTGGATTCAGTACTTC. Its translation is CASSPSDRGRGWIQYF. The complete variable domain, with remaining parts taken from reference TRBV18 and TRBJ2-4, reads NAGVMQNPRHLVRRRGQEARLRCSPMKGHSHVYWYRQLPEEGLKFMVYLQKENIIDESGMPKERFSAEFPKEGPSILRIQQVVRGDSAAYFCASSPSDRGRGWIQYFGAGTRLSVL.

Relative to its sample, this clonotype is medium-sized. The V and J genes are TRBV20-1 and TRBJ2-1; 7 bases line up with TRBD2. CDR3 length: 15 residues. The germline CDR1 and CDR2 sequences are DFQATT and SNEGSKA (reference sequence). V shed 0 bases and J 3 bases; nucleotides not matched to a gene: 5. The CDR3 DNA follows: TGCAGTGCTAGAGATCGGCTAGCGGTCTACAATGAGCAGTTCTTC. Protein sequence: CSARDRLAVYNEQFF.

This clonotype was seen a handful of times. This chain joins TRBV12-3 or TRBV12-4 and TRBJ1-5; D is ambiguous. The V and J ends lost 5 bases and 1 base respectively, with 9 bases between them. The CDR3 is made up of 14 amino acids. For the CDR3, the DNA is TGTGCCAGCAGTCCAGATGGGAGCAATCAGCCCCAGCATTTT. This encodes CASSPDGSNQPQHF.

The rearrangement joins TRBV6-5 to TRBJ1-6; D remains ambiguous. Germline CDR1 reads MNHEY; CDR2 reads SVGAGI. CDR3 length equals 12 residues. Between the trimmed V and J ends, which lost 6 bases and 4 bases, there was a span of 4 bases. As DNA, the CDR3 is TGTGCCAGCAGCGATTATAATTCACCCCTCCACTTT. It codes for CASSDYNSPLHF.

This clonotype was seen many times. The rearrangement joins TRBV7-3 to TRBJ2-2; no clear D gene. The CDR3 runs to 15 residues. Deletions cut 1 base from V and 1 base from J, with 7 bases between. Germline V gene sequence: CDR1 SGHTA, CDR2 FQGTGA. CDR3 sequence (DNA): TGTGCCAGCAGCTTAAATCGAGGGAACACCGGGGAGCTGTTTTTT. Its translation is CASSLNRGNTGELFF. The whole variable domain, remainder taken from reference TRBV7-3 and TRBJ2-2, is GAGVSQTPSNKVTEKGKYVELRCDPISGHTALYWYRQSLGQGPEFLIYFQGTGAADDSGLPNDRFFAVRPEGSVSTLKIQRTERGDSAVYLCASSLNRGNTGELFFGEGSRLTVL.

This clonotype showed up just a few times. The genes are TRBV10-3 and TRBJ2-1, with D possibly matching TRBD1 (5 bases). Between the trimmed V and J ends, which lost 0 bases and 3 bases, there was a span of 15 bases. CDR3 size: 17 residues. Germline loops: CDR1 ENHRY, CDR2 SYGVKD. In DNA, the CDR3 is TGTGCCATCAGTGAGTCGATGTCGGGCAGGGACTACAATGAGCAGTTCTTC. Protein sequence: CAISESMSGRDYNEQFF.

A few counts support this clonotype. This chain uses TRBV19 with TRBJ2-3; 14 bases fit TRBD2. The CDR3 totals 14 residues. With 8 bases clipped from V and 6 bases from J, the junction kept 4 bases outside the gene matches. Germline loops: CDR1 LNHDA, CDR2 SQIVND (reference sequence). The CDR3 region has the DNA TGTGCCAGTGGGACTAGCGGGGGATGGGATACGCAGTATTTT. Protein sequence: CASGTSGGWDTQYF.

About this clonotype itself: A much more abundant neighbour one base away suggests this may be a read error. This chain joins TRBV20-1 and TRBJ2-5, with 11 positions matching TRBD2. This CDR3 has 15 amino acids. V gave up 2 bases and J gave up 4 bases; unmatched junction bases: 6. CDR1 is DFQATT and CDR2 is SNEGSKA in the germline V gene (reference sequence). CDR3 nucleotide sequence: TGCAGTGCTAGATACGGTAGCGGGGGGGCAGAGACCCAGTACTTC. Encoded protein: CSARYGSGGAETQYF.

The CDR3 DNA is TGTGCCAGCAGCTTGGAAATCAGTCGTCCCCAGCATTTT. Amino acids: CASSLEISRPQHF. V usage is TRBV5-8 and J usage is TRBJ1-5; no definite D call. This CDR3 region has 13 residues. The V gene's germline CDR1 is SGHTS and CDR2 YDEGEE. V lost 0 bases and J lost 10, with 11 bases in between.

The table lists this clonotype with many counts. The chain carries TRBV29-1 and TRBJ1-1; D not resolved. Trimming took 5 bases from V and 1 from J, leaving 5 bases between them. Germline V gene lookup returns CDR1 SQVTM and CDR2 ANQGSEA. This CDR3 comprises 11 residues. Here the CDR3 DNA reads TGCAGCGTTAAGGAGAACACTGAAGCTTTCTTT. Translating gives CSVKENTEAFF.

The genes are TRBV20-1 and TRBJ2-6; 8 positions agree with TRBD1. The CDR3 is 12 residues long. The germline V gene has CDR1 DFQATT and CDR2 SNEGSKA (reference sequence). Trimming cost V 5 bases and J 9 bases; bases outside gene matches: 3. CDR3 sequence reads: CSAGGTGNVLTF. In DNA, the CDR3 is TGCAGTGCTGGTGGGACAGGCAACGTCCTGACTTTC.

This clonotype was picked up many times. The rearrangement joins TRBV20-1 to TRBJ2-5, with a possible D match to TRBD1 (5 bases). The germline V gene encodes CDR1 DFQATT and CDR2 SNEGSKA (reference sequence). V dropped 4 bases and J dropped 2 bases, with 17 bases sitting between them. The CDR3 spans 15 residues. The CDR3 region is CSANQDSHTQETQYF. CDR3 in DNA: TGCAGTGCTAATCAAGACAGCCACACTCAAGAGACCCAGTACTTC.

V and J are TRBV5-1 and TRBJ2-1; D possibly matches TRBD1 or TRBD2 (5 bases each). This CDR3 is built from 17 residues. Germline V CDR1 and CDR2: SGHRS, YFSETQ. Between the trimmed V and J ends, which lost 4 bases and 0 bases, there was a span of 17 bases. As DNA, the CDR3 is TGCGCCAGCAGCCCGACCGGGACCGAGAGCTCCTACAATGAGCAGTTCTTC. Its translation: CASSPTGTESSYNEQFF.

About this clonotype: One base away lies a much larger clone, so this may be a sequencing read error. V and J are TRBV15 and TRBJ2-5; D possibly corresponds to TRBD1 (7 bases). CDR3 length: 15 residues. The germline V gene has CDR1 LNHNV and CDR2 YYDKDF (reference sequence). The CDR3 region has the DNA TGTGCCACCAGCAGAGATCCAGGGGGGAAGGAGACCAAGTACTTC. It yields the protein CATSRDPGGKETKYF.

This clonotype showed up just a few times. The chain is built from TRBV28 and TRBJ1-1; 9 positions match TRBD1. CDR3 length equals 16 residues. The trim removed 8 bases at V and 2 bases at J, leaving 12 bases unmatched. CDR1 is MDHEN, CDR2 SYDVKM, per germline. DNA for the CDR3: TGTGCCAGCCCTAACGTCCCGGGACAGGGAAACACTGAAGCTTTCTTT. It is translated as CASPNVPGQGNTEAFF.

The chain links TRBV7-2 to TRBJ2-5; weak D call: TRBD2 (6 bases). This CDR3 comprises 15 residues. Trimming took 3 bases from V and 5 from J, leaving 16 bases between them. Germline CDR1 SGHTA, CDR2 FQGNSA. The DNA for the CDR3 is TGTGCCAGCAGCTTGGGGGAGGCGGGCGGTGAGACCCAGTACTTC. This gives the protein CASSLGEAGGETQYF.

Comment on this clonotype: This may be a read error: a much more frequent sequence differs by one nucleotide. The chain recombines TRBV4-1 with TRBJ2-3; 7 bases match TRBD1. CDR3 length: 14 amino acids. CDR1 is MGHRA, CDR2 YSYEKL, per germline. CDR3 DNA sequence: TGCACCAGCAGCCAGCTGACAGGGCCAGATACGCAGTATTTT. This translates into CTSSQLTGPDTQYF.

This clonotype was found many times. The chain uses TRBV20-1 and TRBJ2-1, with 11 bases that match TRBD2. V was pared by 4 bases and J by 5 bases, with 7 bases of the junction left unmatched. Germline CDR1 is DFQATT and CDR2 is SNEGSKA (reference sequence). This CDR3 comprises 15 residues. CDR3 in amino acids: CSAIALAGGNNEQFF. CDR3 nucleotide sequence: TGCAGTGCTATTGCCCTAGCGGGAGGAAACAATGAGCAGTTCTTC.

This clonotype was observed many times. V and J are TRBV18 and TRBJ1-2; D might be TRBD1 (5 bases). CDR3 length: 13 residues. Trimming took off 5 bases at V and 3 bases at J, with 10 bases between the two ends. Germline CDR1 and CDR2: KGHSH and LQKENI. This chain's CDR3 is CASSVQGDYGYTF. CDR3 in DNA: TGTGCCAGCTCAGTGCAGGGCGACTATGGCTACACCTTC.

This clonotype has only a few counts. The CDR3 here is CASSPPWKQGDEQFF. CDR3 sequence (DNA): TGTGCCAGCAGCCCCCCCTGGAAGCAGGGCGATGAGCAGTTCTTC. This sequence joins TRBV5-8 and TRBJ2-1; D possibly corresponds to TRBD1 (5 bases). Per germline, CDR1 SGHTS and CDR2 YDEGEE. Trimming removed 4 bases from V and 8 bases from J, with 19 bases in between. The CDR3 extends over 15 amino acids.

This clonotype appeared many times. This chain connects TRBV29-1 to TRBJ1-2, with a tentative D call TRBD1 (6 bases). With 2 bases removed from V and 4 bases from J, the gap between germline ends came to 11 bases. The germline V gene encodes CDR1 SQVTM and CDR2 ANQGSEA. This CDR3 has 13 residues. The CDR3 region has the DNA TGCAGCGTTGAAACGAACAGGGTCTATGGCTACACCTTC. This codes for CSVETNRVYGYTF.

This clonotype appeared a few times. The V and J genes are TRBV7-2 and TRBJ2-3; 9 nucleotides align to TRBD2. The CDR3 runs 15 residues. Germline V CDR1 and CDR2: SGHTA, FQGNSA. The trim removed 5 bases at V and 6 bases at J, leaving 9 bases unmatched. CDR3 amino acids: CASSPGSGSLDTQYF. DNA of the CDR3: TGTGCCAGCAGCCCCGGTAGCGGGAGTTTGGATACGCAGTATTTT.

This clonotype came up many times. The genes are TRBV20-1 and TRBJ1-6; a possible D gene is TRBD1 (6 bases). The CDR3 is 17 amino acids. CDR1 and CDR2 from the germline V gene are DFQATT and SNEGSKA (reference sequence). The V and J ends lost 0 bases and 4 bases respectively, with 16 bases between them. In nucleotides, the CDR3 is TGCAGTGCTAGAGATCTGTTACAGGGAGGGTATAATTCACCCCTCCACTTT. Its translation: CSARDLLQGGYNSPLHF.